This T cell receptor (beta chain) was observed in a study of blood T cell repertoires in COVID-19. At the level of the study: T cells, B-cell-depleted T cells, or PBMCs supplied cDNA or gDNA.

Clones were sequenced by immunoSEQ multiplex PCR, and TCRdb holds only the in-frame ones, with some missing. The sample records over 150,000 clones, 85% to 95% being singletons. Looked up from germline, CDR1 is SGHTA and CDR2 is FQGNSA. The CDR3 is made up of 15 amino acids. Trimming left V 1 base short and J 3 bases short, with 10 bases between. The sequence was obtained from a man in his forties or fifties with acute or convalescent COVID-19. Material: peripheral blood. The V gene is TRBV7-2, the J gene TRBJ2-1; D perhaps matches TRBD2 (6 bases). The CDR3 DNA reads TGTGCCAGCAGCTTAGATTGGGGGGACTACAATGAGCAGTTCTTC. Translated: CASSLDWGDYNEQFF.